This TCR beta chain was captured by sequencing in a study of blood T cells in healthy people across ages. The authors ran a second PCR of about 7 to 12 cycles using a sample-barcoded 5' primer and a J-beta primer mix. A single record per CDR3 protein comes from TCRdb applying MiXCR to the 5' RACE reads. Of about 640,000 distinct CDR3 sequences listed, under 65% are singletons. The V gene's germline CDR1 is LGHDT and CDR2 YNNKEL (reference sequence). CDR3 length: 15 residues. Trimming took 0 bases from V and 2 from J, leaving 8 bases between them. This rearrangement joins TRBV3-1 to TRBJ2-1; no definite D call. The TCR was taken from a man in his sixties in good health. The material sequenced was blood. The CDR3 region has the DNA TGTGCCAGCAGCCAAGATACAGTTCCCTACAATGAGCAGTTCTTC. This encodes CASSQDTVPYNEQFF.